The 29 T cell receptor beta chains presented below share a single source sample, sequenced in a study of blood T cell repertoires in COVID-19. The repertoire was sequenced with immunoSEQ multiplex PCR; TCRdb's copy has only in-frame clones and lacks some. Here the sample spans tens of thousands of clones, about 86% being singletons. Sequencing input: peripheral blood. These receptors came from a woman aged 80 or over in a cohort sampled during active or convalescent COVID-19.

The chain employs TRBV19 and TRBJ1-1; D uncertain. The V gene's germline CDR1 is LNHDA and CDR2 SQIVND (reference sequence). This CDR3 region has 11 residues. V lost 9 bases, J lost 1 base, and 6 bases lay in between. The CDR3: CASWRNTEAFF. The CDR3 bases are TGTGCCAGCTGGAGGAACACTGAAGCTTTCTTT.

The chain couples TRBV27 to TRBJ1-1; no clear D. In germline, CDR1 is MNHEY, CDR2 SMNVEV (reference sequence). V was trimmed by 6 bases and J by 5 bases, leaving 19 bases between them. The CDR3 sequence is 15 residues long. The CDR3 spells CASSRITPPGTEAFF. In DNA, the CDR3 is TGTGCCAGCAGCCGAATCACCCCCCCAGGTACTGAAGCTTTCTTT.

The genes are TRBV9 and TRBJ2-2; possible D gene TRBD2, 5 bases. With 0 bases removed from V and 7 bases from J, the gap between germline ends came to 10 bases. The CDR3 covers 14 residues. The germline V gene encodes CDR1 SGDLS and CDR2 YYNGEE. CDR3 region: CASSVASGVGELFF. CDR3 sequence (DNA): TGTGCCAGCAGCGTAGCATCCGGGGTCGGGGAGCTGTTTTTT.

This clone has just one count. The chain is built from TRBV2 and TRBJ1-6, with D unresolved. There are 13 residues in the CDR3. V was trimmed by 8 bases and J by 5 bases, leaving 10 bases between them. Germline values: CDR1 SNHLY, CDR2 FYNNEI. CDR3 residues: CASLGSHNSPLHF. The CDR3, as DNA: TGTGCCAGCTTGGGGAGCCATAATTCACCCCTCCACTTT.

This rearrangement joins TRBV7-3 to TRBJ1-1; TRBD1 matches 11 bases. CDR3 length equals 15 residues. CDR1 and CDR2 (germline): SGHTA, FQGTGA. Trimming took 1 base from V and 5 from J; bases not matched to a gene: 3. CDR3 DNA: TGTGCCAGCAGCTTAATGGGACAGGGGGTTACTGAAGCTTTCTTT. Protein product: CASSLMGQGVTEAFF.

The J gene is TRBJ1-2, the V gene TRBV28; perhaps TRBD1 as D (5 bases). CDR1 is MDHEN and CDR2 is SYDVKM in the germline V gene. CDR3 length equals 13 residues. Deletions cut 2 bases from V and 4 bases from J, with 8 bases between. CDR3 residues: CASSLGGGYGYTF. In DNA form, the CDR3 reads TGTGCCAGCAGTTTAGGGGGGGGCTATGGCTACACCTTC.

V gene TRBV9 combines with J gene TRBJ2-1; TRBD2 matches 14 bases. The CDR3 contains 18 residues. From germline, CDR1 is SGDLS and CDR2 YYNGEE. V shed 0 bases and J 8 bases; nucleotides not matched to a gene: 10. CDR3 residues: CASSVGTGLAGVQDEQFF. Here the CDR3 DNA reads TGTGCCAGCAGCGTAGGGACGGGACTAGCGGGAGTCCAGGATGAGCAGTTCTTC.

This clone came up once. The chain joins TRBV6-6 to TRBJ2-2; tentatively, D is TRBD1 (5 bases). The germline V gene encodes CDR1 MNHNY and CDR2 SVGAGI (reference sequence). Trimming took 6 bases from V and 1 from J, leaving 12 bases between them. CDR3 length equals 15 residues. This CDR3 reads CASSPQQGNTGELFF. The CDR3, as DNA: TGTGCCAGCAGCCCCCAGCAGGGGAACACCGGGGAGCTGTTTTTT.

This clone was observed a few times. The chain uses TRBV11-2 and TRBJ1-2, with 7 bases aligning to TRBD1. The CDR3 extends over 14 amino acids. Trimming at V came to 5 bases and at J to 5 bases, leaving 8 bases not matched to a gene. CDR1 SGHAT and CDR2 FQNNGV come from the germline V gene. CDR3 DNA sequence: TGTGCCAGCAGCCCGGGGACAGCAGGTTATGGCTACACCTTC. Residues: CASSPGTAGYGYTF.

The rearrangement links TRBV5-6 to TRBJ2-5; 9 bases are shared with TRBD1. Germline V gene sequence: CDR1 SGHDT, CDR2 YYEEEE. The junction had 9 bases not matched to a gene; V was cut back by 4 bases and J by 5 bases. This CDR3 contains 15 residues. Here the CDR3 DNA reads TGTGCCAGCAGCGCTTACGGGACAGGGAGGGAGACCCAGTACTTC. Encoded protein: CASSAYGTGRETQYF.

J is TRBJ2-2 and V is TRBV9; D gene ambiguous. The length of the CDR3 is 15 residues. Trimming removed 4 bases from V and 1 base from J, with 11 bases in between. CDR1 and CDR2 (germline): SGDLS, YYNGEE. CDR3 sequence (DNA): TGTGCCAGCAGCCTAGGCGGCTTGAACACCGGGGAGCTGTTTTTT. Amino acids: CASSLGGLNTGELFF.

The chain is built from TRBV6-6 and TRBJ1-6; no clear D. CDR1 is MNHNY, CDR2 SVGAGI, per germline (reference sequence). The CDR3 runs to 18 residues. Trimming removed 6 bases at V and 7 bases at J, with 25 bases between. CDR3 loop: CASSRSTSRNQLNSPLHF. CDR3 DNA: TGTGCCAGCAGCCGATCTACCTCCCGTAACCAACTCAATTCACCCCTCCACTTT.

V and J are TRBV2 and TRBJ1-4; tentatively, D is TRBD1 (6 bases). V dropped 4 bases and J dropped 10 bases, with 10 bases sitting between them. The germline V gene has CDR1 SNHLY and CDR2 FYNNEI. CDR3 length: 12 residues. In DNA, the CDR3 is TGTGCCAGCAGTGGGACAGAGGGAAAACTGTTTTTT. This encodes CASSGTEGKLFF.

This chain joins TRBV7-3 and TRBJ2-2; TRBD1 might be the D (6 bases). CDR1 and CDR2 from the germline V gene are SGHTA and FQGTGA. Trimming removed 4 bases at V and 0 bases at J, with 12 bases between. The CDR3 is 16 amino acids. The CDR3, as DNA: TGTGCCAGCAGCTCTCGACGACAGGCGAACACCGGGGAGCTGTTTTTT. Its translation: CASSSRRQANTGELFF.

V gene TRBV30 combines with J gene TRBJ2-5, with D unresolved. Germline values: CDR1 GTSNPN, CDR2 SVGIG (reference sequence). The CDR3 extends over 13 amino acids. The V gene lost 2 bases and the J gene lost 2 bases, with 9 bases spanning the gap. This chain's CDR3 is CAWSSRIQETQYF. CDR3 coding DNA: TGTGCCTGGAGTTCGCGGATACAAGAGACCCAGTACTTC.

The rearrangement uses TRBV4-1 and TRBJ2-3; 9 bases match TRBD2. Unmatched junction bases numbered 2, after V lost 4 bases and J lost 0 bases. Germline CDR1 MGHRA, CDR2 YSYEKL. The CDR3 contains 15 residues. CDR3 bases: TGCGCCAGCAGCCGACTAGCGGCTAGCACAGATACGCAGTATTTT. Translated, it gives CASSRLAASTDTQYF.

The chain recombines TRBV6-5 with TRBJ2-7; TRBD1 agrees at 9 bases. The CDR3 length is 15 residues. Germline V gene data show CDR1 as MNHEY and CDR2 as SVGAGI. Trimming took 6 bases from V and 9 from J; bases not matched to a gene: 15. The CDR3 nucleotides are TGTGCCAGCAGCGAGGGACAGGGAAGCGGGTACAGGCAGTACTTC. This translates into CASSEGQGSGYRQYF.

DNA for the CDR3: TGTGCCAGCAGTAGACAGGGGGCTGGTCAGCCCCAGCATTTT. Protein: CASSRQGAGQPQHF. J is TRBJ1-5 and V is TRBV6-5, with 10 bases lining up with TRBD1. V shed 5 bases and J 6 bases; nucleotides not matched to a gene: 4. The CDR3 is made up of 14 amino acids. CDR1 and CDR2 from the germline V gene are MNHEY and SVGAGI.

The rearrangement uses TRBV5-1 and TRBJ1-6, with a tentative D call TRBD1 (6 bases). This CDR3 has 15 amino acids. Germline V gene data show CDR1 as SGHRS and CDR2 as YFSETQ. V gave up 4 bases and J gave up 6 bases, with 14 bases separating them. CDR3 sequence: CASSLSTGTNSPLHF. The CDR3 DNA follows: TGCGCCAGCAGCCTAAGCACAGGGACTAATTCACCCCTCCACTTT.

The J gene is TRBJ1-2, the V gene TRBV2; 11 bases line up with TRBD1. V shed 11 bases and J 0 bases; nucleotides not matched to a gene: 8. This CDR3 comprises 15 residues. Germline V gives CDR1 SNHLY, CDR2 FYNNEI. The CDR3: CALPDRGLSNYGYTF. The CDR3 bases are TGTGCCCTTCCGGACAGGGGGCTTTCTAACTATGGCTACACCTTC.

The chain recombines TRBV3-1 (or the pseudogene TRBV3-2) with TRBJ1-2; 7 bases line up with TRBD1. The CDR3 sequence is 14 residues long. CDR1 and CDR2 from the germline V gene are LGHDT and YNNKEL (reference sequence). With 7 bases clipped from V and 8 bases from J, the junction kept 13 bases outside the gene matches. The CDR3 nucleotides read TGTGCCAGCACCCCCGGGACAGACTATAGGGGCTACACCTTC. Amino acid sequence: CASTPGTDYRGYTF.

The J gene is TRBJ2-2, the V gene TRBV7-3; perhaps TRBD1 as D (5 bases). The V and J ends lost 6 bases and 1 base respectively, with 6 bases between them. This CDR3 is built from 13 residues. Germline CDR1 SGHTA, CDR2 FQGTGA. The CDR3 DNA sequence: TGTGCCAGCAGAGGACAGAACACCGGGGAGCTGTTTTTT. This translates into CASRGQNTGELFF.

About this clone: This sample includes further DNA sequences coding for the same CDR3. The V and J genes are TRBV21-1 and TRBJ2-2; the table's D call, TRBD1, has no DNA check behind it. TRBV21-1 is given as a pseudogene. The CDR3 runs to 16 residues. CDR3 sequence (DNA): TGTGCCAGCAGCAAGGGGACAGGGGTAAACACCGGGGAGCTGTTTTTT. It translates to CASSKGTGVNTGELFF.

The rearrangement joins TRBV7-8 to TRBJ1-1, with a tentative D call TRBD1 (6 bases). There are 14 residues in the CDR3. Trimming cost V 6 bases and J 0 bases, with 11 bases left between them. CDR1 and CDR2 (germline): SGHVS, FQNEAQ. Here the CDR3 DNA reads TGTGCCAGCAGACAGGGAGCAATGAACACTGAAGCTTTCTTT. This sequence encodes CASRQGAMNTEAFF.

This clone appeared once. This rearrangement joins TRBV2 to TRBJ2-3, with D uncertain. The CDR3 is made up of 13 amino acids. Germline loops: CDR1 SNHLY, CDR2 FYNNEI. The V end was cut by 5 bases, the J end by 0 bases, with 6 bases between. In DNA form, the CDR3 reads TGTGCCAGCAGTCTTTATAGCACAGATACGCAGTATTTT. Amino acids: CASSLYSTDTQYF. The complete variable domain, with remaining parts taken from reference TRBV2 and TRBJ2-3, reads EPEVTQTPSHQVTQMGQEVILRCVPISNHLYFYWYRQILGQKVEFLVSFYNNEISEKSEIFDDQFSVERPDGSNFTLKIRSTKLEDSAMYFCASSLYSTDTQYFGPGTRLTVL.

The chain links TRBV19 to TRBJ2-1, with TRBD2 identical over 13 bases. This CDR3 is built from 18 residues. V was pared by 6 bases and J by 0 bases, with 8 bases of the junction left unmatched. Germline V gives CDR1 LNHDA, CDR2 SQIVND (reference sequence). CDR3 nucleotide sequence: TGTGCCAGTAGGGGGTCACTAGCGGGAGGGAACTCCTACAATGAGCAGTTCTTC. Translating gives CASRGSLAGGNSYNEQFF.

The V gene is TRBV18, the J gene TRBJ1-2, with TRBD1 identical over 7 bases. Germline CDR1 reads KGHSH; CDR2 reads LQKENI. The CDR3 spans 15 residues. J gave up 4 bases and V 2 bases, and 7 bases lay outside the gene matches. The CDR3 DNA follows: TGTGCCAGCTCACCAGAGGGGGCGCGGGGCTATGGCTACACCTTC. Translating it yields CASSPEGARGYGYTF.

This sequence joins TRBV5-1 and TRBJ2-3; TRBD2 aligns across 11 bases. Germline lookup yields CDR1 SGHRS and CDR2 YFSETQ. The junction had 4 bases not matched to a gene; V was cut back by 4 bases and J by 0 bases. The CDR3 is 16 amino acids. In nucleotides, the CDR3 is TGCGCCAGCAGCCGGCGACTAGCGGGGAGCACAGATACGCAGTATTTT. It codes for CASSRRLAGSTDTQYF.

V is TRBV18 and J is TRBJ1-2; 9 bases align to TRBD1. With 2 bases clipped from V and 6 bases from J, the junction kept 7 bases outside the gene matches. Looked up from germline, CDR1 is KGHSH and CDR2 is LQKENI. The CDR3 is 15 residues long. This CDR3 reads CASSPEQGAGDGYTF. The CDR3 nucleotides read TGTGCCAGCTCACCAGAACAGGGGGCTGGTGATGGCTACACCTTC.